A single sample is the source of the 2 T cell receptor beta chains below, sequenced in a study of blood T cells in healthy people across ages. Alongside a J-beta primer mix, a sample-barcoded 5' primer served in a second PCR lasting roughly 6 to 12 cycles. MiXCR, applied by TCRdb to the 5' RACE reads, yields one record per CDR3 protein. The sample records 1.5 million to 2 million distinct CDR3 sequences, just under 50% being singletons. The sequencing sample was made of blood. The origin of the receptors is a woman between 40 and 50 years old in good health.

This clonotype was picked up a small number of times. J is TRBJ2-1 and V is TRBV6-2 or TRBV6-3; D gene uncertain. Germline CDR1 reads MNHEY; CDR2 reads SVGEGT. V was pared by 6 bases and J by 6 bases, with 9 bases between. There are 12 residues in the CDR3. CDR3 nucleotide sequence: TGTGCCAGCAGCCAAAGTCCCAATGAGCAGTTCTTC. Protein product: CASSQSPNEQFF.

This clonotype was counted only a few times. The CDR3 spells CASSQRQGPNNEQFF. The DNA of the CDR3 is TGTGCCAGCAGCCAGCGGCAGGGGCCCAACAATGAGCAGTTCTTC. The V call is TRBV3-1, the J call TRBJ2-1; D may be TRBD1 (6 bases). The length of the CDR3 is 15 residues. Looked up from germline, CDR1 is LGHDT and CDR2 is YNNKEL (reference sequence). Trimming pared 3 bases from V and 5 bases from J, leaving 14 bases between.